The 17 T cell receptor beta chains below were found in one sample sequenced in a study of blood T cell repertoires in COVID-19. The table came from immunoSEQ multiplex PCR; TCRdb's copy has only in-frame clones and leaves some out. Of more than 110,000 clones in the sample, roughly 89% are singletons; the top ten hold approximately 4%. Sequenced: peripheral blood. The source is a woman in her thirties or forties with acute or convalescent COVID-19.

The rearrangement links TRBV18 to TRBJ1-4, with D possibly matching TRBD1 (6 bases). V lost 1 base and J 4 bases, leaving 13 bases between the germline ends. Germline CDR1 reads KGHSH; CDR2 reads LQKENI. The CDR3 totals 16 residues. Here the CDR3 reads CASSPQTGRVNEKLFF. The CDR3 nucleotides are TGTGCCAGCTCACCACAAACAGGGCGAGTTAATGAAAAACTGTTTTTT.

The chain joins TRBV19 to TRBJ2-3, with 9 bases aligning to TRBD2. Looked up from germline, CDR1 is LNHDA and CDR2 is SQIVND (reference sequence). The trim removed 1 base at V and 5 bases at J, leaving 7 bases unmatched. The CDR3 runs 16 residues. This CDR3 is CASSIARGGAGDTQYF. In nucleotides, the CDR3 is TGTGCCAGTAGTATAGCTCGCGGGGGGGCCGGAGATACGCAGTATTTT.

The V call is TRBV23-1, the J call TRBJ2-1; 7 nucleotides match TRBD2. TRBV23-1 is placed among ORFs of uncertain function. The CDR3 is made up of 17 amino acids. Trimming removed 6 bases from V and 9 bases from J; junction bases left unmatched: 20. DNA for the CDR3: TGCGCCAGCAGGTCCCTACTAGCGACCGGACTTTTCTGTGAGCAGTTCTTC. Residues: CASRSLLATGLFCEQFF.

The genes are TRBV24-1 and TRBJ2-1; D might be TRBD1 (7 bases). The CDR3 covers 16 residues. Germline values: CDR1 KGHDR, CDR2 SFDVKD. Trimming cost V 4 bases and J 6 bases, with 18 bases left between them. This CDR3 is CATSDAKEGAGNEQFF. The CDR3 nucleotides are TGTGCCACCAGTGACGCAAAGGAGGGGGCTGGCAATGAGCAGTTCTTC.

This chain links TRBV28 with TRBJ1-1; TRBD1 matches 7 bases. The V segment lost 6 bases and the J segment 4 bases; nucleotides outside the gene matches: 5. CDR3 size: 13 residues. The germline CDR1 and CDR2 sequences are MDHEN and SYDVKM. The CDR3 region is CASSQQGSTEAFF. The CDR3 DNA is TGTGCCAGCAGCCAACAGGGGAGCACTGAAGCTTTCTTT.

In DNA form, the CDR3 reads TGTGCCAGCAGTTCCTACGGGAGGGGCCCTTCCTACGAGCAGTACTTC. Translation gives CASSSYGRGPSYEQYF. This rearrangement joins TRBV6-2 or TRBV6-3 to TRBJ2-7, with TRBD2 matching 8 bases. This CDR3 is 16 amino acids long. Germline CDR1 reads MNHEY; CDR2 reads SVGEGT. V was clipped by 4 bases and J by 1 base; unmatched bases: 9.

V is TRBV7-8 and J is TRBJ2-5; TRBD1 agrees at 7 bases. With V trimmed by 2 bases and J by 3 bases, 3 bases remained unmatched. Per the germline V gene, CDR1 is SGHVS and CDR2 is FQNEAQ. The CDR3 length is 14 residues. The CDR3 here is CASSLPGTEETQYF. The CDR3 DNA is TGTGCCAGCAGCTTACCGGGGACAGAAGAGACCCAGTACTTC.

The chain has TRBV4-1 and TRBJ1-5; possibly TRBD1 for D (6 bases). CDR3 length: 16 residues. V dropped 0 bases and J dropped 3 bases, with 12 bases sitting between them. CDR1 and CDR2 from the germline V gene are MGHRA and YSYEKL. The CDR3 spells CASSQDPGAANQPQHF. DNA for the CDR3: TGCGCCAGCAGCCAAGATCCAGGGGCGGCCAATCAGCCCCAGCATTTT.

The V and J genes are TRBV29-1 and TRBJ2-2, with TRBD2 matching over 10 bases. Germline V gene sequence: CDR1 SQVTM, CDR2 ANQGSEA. V shed 6 bases, J shed 0 bases, and the junction held 7 bases outside the gene matches. The CDR3 loop spans 16 amino acids. CDR3 nucleotide sequence: TGCAGCGTCAGACCTAGCGGGGGTACGAACACCGGGGAGCTGTTTTTT. Protein sequence: CSVRPSGGTNTGELFF.

The chain employs TRBV7-2 and TRBJ1-6, with D perhaps TRBD1 (5 bases). CDR3 size: 16 residues. Germline CDR1 and CDR2: SGHTA and FQGNSA. V was pared by 3 bases and J by 0 bases, with 9 bases between. This chain's CDR3 is CASSFRGFSYNSPLHF. For the CDR3, the DNA is TGTGCCAGCAGCTTTCGGGGGTTCTCCTATAATTCACCCCTCCACTTT.

The rearrangement uses TRBV6-5 and TRBJ2-7, with 10 bases matching TRBD2. The CDR3 loop spans 15 amino acids. Germline values: CDR1 MNHEY, CDR2 SVGAGI. Trimming cost V 10 bases and J 3 bases; bases outside gene matches: 12. The CDR3 nucleotides read TGTGCCACCATACCGGATGTAGCGGGGGGCTACGAGCAGTACTTC. Translation: CATIPDVAGGYEQYF.

The chain links TRBV7-2 to TRBJ1-1, with 7 bases lining up with TRBD1. Germline CDR1 and CDR2: SGHTA and FQGNSA. The V segment lost 4 bases and the J segment 4 bases; nucleotides outside the gene matches: 3. The CDR3 is 13 residues long. The CDR3 loop reads CASSSSGGTEAFF. CDR3 nucleotides: TGTGCCAGCAGCTCATCAGGGGGCACTGAAGCTTTCTTT.

V is TRBV5-1 and J is TRBJ1-4, with no clear D. The CDR3 totals 15 residues. Germline V gives CDR1 SGHRS, CDR2 YFSETQ. V lost 0 bases and J 4 bases, leaving 10 bases between the germline ends. The CDR3 nucleotides read TGCGCCAGCAGCTTGGAAGGAGTGTATAATGAAAAACTGTTTTTT. It codes for CASSLEGVYNEKLFF.

In this sample, this clone turned up once. The V gene is TRBV6-5, the J gene TRBJ1-3, with D possibly being TRBD1 (6 bases). CDR3 length equals 14 residues. Germline CDR1 is MNHEY and CDR2 is SVGAGI. Deletions cut 6 bases from V and 2 bases from J, with 11 bases between. The CDR3 is CASSPGTTGNTIYF. As DNA, the CDR3 is TGTGCCAGCAGCCCGGGGACAACTGGAAACACCATATATTTT.

The chain combines TRBV10-3 with TRBJ1-5; maybe TRBD1 (6 bases). Deletions cut 4 bases from V and 7 bases from J, with 14 bases between. The length of the CDR3 is 14 residues. Germline CDR1 is ENHRY and CDR2 is SYGVKD. The CDR3 protein is CAISGSGEIQPQHF. For the CDR3, the DNA is TGTGCCATCAGTGGGTCAGGGGAAATACAGCCCCAGCATTTT.

The chain joins TRBV27 to TRBJ2-1, with TRBD2 identical over 9 bases. This CDR3 is 14 amino acids long. The germline V gene encodes CDR1 MNHEY and CDR2 SMNVEV (reference sequence). The V segment lost 8 bases and the J segment 7 bases; nucleotides outside the gene matches: 9. The DNA for the CDR3 is TGTGCCAGCGGTAAGCGGGAGGCTGGGAATGAGCAGTTCTTC. Amino acids: CASGKREAGNEQFF.

This clone was observed once. The chain has TRBV7-8 and TRBJ2-5, with D possibly TRBD2 on 5 matching bases. The V end was cut by 4 bases, the J end by 5 bases, with 20 bases between. Germline loops: CDR1 SGHVS, CDR2 FQNEAQ. The CDR3 totals 16 residues. The CDR3 protein is CASSSRGAEDLETQYF. The CDR3 DNA reads as TGTGCCAGCAGCTCCCGAGGAGCGGAGGACCTGGAGACCCAGTACTTC.